This TCR beta chain was found in a study of blood T cell repertoires in COVID-19 (dated by TCRdb to 2020 to 2021). For the wider study: Samples from collaborators originated in the United States, Italy and Spain and spanned both the acute and convalescent phases of COVID-19. The material from the prospective study consisted of cDNA or gDNA derived from T cells, B-cell-depleted T cells, or PBMCs. Deeply sampled blood TCRbeta repertoires from subjects exposed to, actively infected with, or recovered from COVID-19 were included in the dataset. The repertoires were made available in a free public database intended to serve as a resource for research on the immune response to SARS-CoV-2. The samples were drawn from two sources: the first 160 participants of the ongoing ImmuneRACE study, and 1,000 to 1,500 subjects contributed by 6 global collaborators. A de-identified subject ID, COVID-19 status, age in years and sex were almost always included in the sample metadata. HLA class I and class II types, where available, came from metadata supplied by the sample provider rather than from assay-based typing.

The junction carries 12 bases between V and J, which are trimmed by 3 bases and 7 bases respectively. CDR1 is given as LGHNA and CDR2 as YNFKEQ, both from the germline V gene. Including cysteine and phenylalanine, the CDR3 has 13 amino acids. Left in the record is the CDR3 DNA by itself, 39 bases read in frame from the first base. One collaborating source in Seattle enrolled patients during active infection and followed them longitudinally through the course of disease. Collaborating institutions collected whole blood in K2EDTA tubes following their own protocols. Collaborator samples were shipped for TCRbeta analysis as frozen whole blood, isolated PBMCs, or DNA extracted from either sample type. This clone was detected once. Its antigen is still unknown. Within one base of it there is no much larger clone, and no base qualities were kept. TCRbeta CDR3 regions were amplified from genomic DNA by means of the immunoSEQ Assay, a bias-controlled multiplex PCR. Under the source paper's analysis protocol: The number of nucleated cells in each sample was estimated by amplification of reference gene primers within the assay. To quantify the absolute abundance of each unique TCRbeta CDR3 rearrangement, sequence reads were collapsed and filtered. For each sample, productive Simpson clonality was calculated as the square root of Simpson's diversity index over productive rearrangements. The clones in this table, taken by TCRdb from immuneACCESS, are in-frame only. Not every clone is retained; where verified, under half of the shortfall comes from an unresolved V gene, and the cause of the rest is unknown. That table supplies the V and J calls and clone size; D and trimming were determined from the DNA. Within this sample are 70,000 to 90,000 clones, with approximately 85% of them counted one time only. The top ten hold 8.5% to 10% of the sample.

What the study reported, not specific to this receptor: The quantity of clinical and demographic metadata differed by source and by participant and was supplied without curation.

The sample comprised peripheral blood. This clonotype originated in a man aged 50 or older with COVID-19, enrolled during active disease. The rearrangement joined TRBV4-2 to TRBJ1-1, with TRBD1 tentatively as D gene (5 bases match). The CDR3 region reads CASSQGRGFEAFF. The sequence in DNA is TGTGCCAGCAGCCAGGGGCGCGGTTTTGAAGCTTTCTTT.